This record concerns one TCR beta chain sequence. These data come from a study of blood T cell repertoires in COVID-19. Study details: Some COVID-19 samples were acute and others convalescent; all came from the United States, Italy and Spain.

Clones were read by immunoSEQ multiplex PCR, and TCRdb kept only the in-frame ones, dropping some. The sample consists of a few hundred thousand clones, around four fifths of them appearing once. J gave up 5 bases and V 4 bases, and 14 bases lay outside the gene matches. This CDR3 has 17 amino acids. In germline, CDR1 is LNHDA, CDR2 SQIVND (reference sequence). This sequence originates from a man aged 45 to 65 with active or convalescent COVID-19. Sequenced sample: peripheral blood. V and J are TRBV19 and TRBJ1-1, with TRBD1 matching 9 bases. The CDR3 protein is CASSNARQGDRWTEAFF. The CDR3 bases are TGTGCCAGTAGTAACGCGAGACAGGGGGATCGATGGACTGAAGCTTTCTTT.